The source of this T cell receptor (beta chain) is a study of blood T cell repertoires in COVID-19. The CDR3 contains 15 residues. Germline lookup yields CDR1 SGHDN and CDR2 FVKESK. V was trimmed by 6 bases and J by 2 bases, leaving 14 bases between them. This table comes from immunoSEQ multiplex PCR, and its TCRdb copy is limited to in-frame clones, with some not included. The sample lists about 180,000 clones, 86% seen once, with 7% to 10% in the top ten. The TCR was taken from a woman in her twenties or thirties who had recovered from COVID-19. The chain is built from TRBV14 and TRBJ2-1; maybe TRBD1 (8 bases). The sequenced sample consisted of PBMCs or T cells enriched from blood (not recorded which). CDR3 sequence reads: CASRLTGGAYNEQFF. Written as DNA, the CDR3 is TGTGCCAGCAGGCTTACAGGGGGGGCCTACAATGAGCAGTTCTTC.